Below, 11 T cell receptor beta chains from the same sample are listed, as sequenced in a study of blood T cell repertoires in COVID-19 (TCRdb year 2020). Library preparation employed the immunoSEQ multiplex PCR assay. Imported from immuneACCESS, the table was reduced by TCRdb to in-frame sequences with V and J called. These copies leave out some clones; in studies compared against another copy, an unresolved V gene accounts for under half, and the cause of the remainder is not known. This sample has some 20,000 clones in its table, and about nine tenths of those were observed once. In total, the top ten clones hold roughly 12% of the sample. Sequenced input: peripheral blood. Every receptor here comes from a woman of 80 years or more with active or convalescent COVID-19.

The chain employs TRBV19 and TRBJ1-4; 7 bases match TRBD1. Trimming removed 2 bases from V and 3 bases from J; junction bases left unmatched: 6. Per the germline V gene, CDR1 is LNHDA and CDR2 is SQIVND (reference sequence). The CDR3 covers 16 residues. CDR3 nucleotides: TGTGCCAGTAGTATAAAGTGGGGACAGTCTAATGAAAAACTGTTTTTT. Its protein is CASSIKWGQSNEKLFF.

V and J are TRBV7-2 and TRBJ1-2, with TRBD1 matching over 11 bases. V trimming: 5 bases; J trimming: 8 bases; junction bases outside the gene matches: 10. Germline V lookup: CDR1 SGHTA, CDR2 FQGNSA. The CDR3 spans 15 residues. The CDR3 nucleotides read TGTGCCAGCAGCCACGGACAGGGGGCGCGGGACGGCTACACCTTC. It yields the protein CASSHGQGARDGYTF.

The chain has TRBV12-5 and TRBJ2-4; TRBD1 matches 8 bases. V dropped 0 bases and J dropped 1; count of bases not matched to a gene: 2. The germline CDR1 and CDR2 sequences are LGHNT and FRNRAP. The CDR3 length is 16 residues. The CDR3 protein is CASGLVTGAAKNIQYF. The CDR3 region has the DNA TGTGCTAGTGGTTTGGTGACAGGGGCGGCCAAAAACATTCAGTACTTC.

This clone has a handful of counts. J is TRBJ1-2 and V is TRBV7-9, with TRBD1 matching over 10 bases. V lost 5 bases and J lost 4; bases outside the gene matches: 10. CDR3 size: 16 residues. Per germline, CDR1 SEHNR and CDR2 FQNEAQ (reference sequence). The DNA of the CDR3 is TGTGCCAGCAGCCTTACCACCGGGACAGGGGCCTATGGCTACACCTTC. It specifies CASSLTTGTGAYGYTF.

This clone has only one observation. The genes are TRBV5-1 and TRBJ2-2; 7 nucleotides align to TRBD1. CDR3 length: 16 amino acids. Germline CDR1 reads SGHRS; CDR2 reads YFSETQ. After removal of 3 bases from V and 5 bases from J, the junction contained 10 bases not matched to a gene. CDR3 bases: TGCGCCAGCAGCTCCCAGGTAGGGGGCACAACCGGGGAGCTGTTTTTT. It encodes CASSSQVGGTTGELFF.

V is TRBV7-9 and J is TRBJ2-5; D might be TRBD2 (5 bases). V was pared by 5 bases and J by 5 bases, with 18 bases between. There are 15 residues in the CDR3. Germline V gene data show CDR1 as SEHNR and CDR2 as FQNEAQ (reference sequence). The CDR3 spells CASSPNLGASETQYF. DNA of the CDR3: TGTGCCAGCAGCCCGAACTTGGGAGCGTCGGAGACCCAGTACTTC.

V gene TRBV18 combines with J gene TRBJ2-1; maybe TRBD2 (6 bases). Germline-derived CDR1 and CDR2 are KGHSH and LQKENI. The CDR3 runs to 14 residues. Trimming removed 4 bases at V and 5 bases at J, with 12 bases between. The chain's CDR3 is CASSLAGLNNEQFF. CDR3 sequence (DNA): TGTGCCAGCTCACTCGCGGGGCTCAACAATGAGCAGTTCTTC.

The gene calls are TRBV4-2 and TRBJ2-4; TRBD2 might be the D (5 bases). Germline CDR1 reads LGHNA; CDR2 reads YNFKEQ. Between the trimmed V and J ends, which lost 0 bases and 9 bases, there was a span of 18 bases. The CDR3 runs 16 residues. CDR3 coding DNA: TGTGCCAGCAGCCAAGAATCGGACTTAGGGTTGGGCATTCAGTACTTC. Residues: CASSQESDLGLGIQYF.

CDR3 DNA sequence: TGTGCCAGCTCACCACTGAGCGGGACTAATGAGCAGTTCTTC. Its translation is CASSPLSGTNEQFF. V usage is TRBV18 and J usage is TRBJ2-1; 7 bases map to TRBD2. The CDR3 totals 14 residues. The germline gives CDR1 KGHSH, CDR2 LQKENI. The ends lost 1 base at V and 7 bases at J; junction bases unmatched: 4.

CDR3: CAISQGTAPASGYGYTF. CDR3 coding DNA: TGTGCCATCAGCCAGGGGACAGCCCCGGCGTCGGGCTATGGCTACACCTTC. V is TRBV10-3 and J is TRBJ1-2, with 7 bases that match TRBD1. The germline V gene has CDR1 ENHRY and CDR2 SYGVKD. V dropped 6 bases and J dropped 4; count of bases not matched to a gene: 17. There are 17 residues in the CDR3.

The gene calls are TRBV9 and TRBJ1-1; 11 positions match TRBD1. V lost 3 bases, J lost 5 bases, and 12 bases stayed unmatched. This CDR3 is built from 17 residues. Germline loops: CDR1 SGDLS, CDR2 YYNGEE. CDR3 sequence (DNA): TGTGCCAGCAGCGCGACACCGGGACAGGGGGTCCGGACTGAAGCTTTCTTT. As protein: CASSATPGQGVRTEAFF.